Below, 7 T cell receptor beta chains from the same sample are listed, as sequenced in a study of control samples from healthy donors and cancer patients. Sequencing used immunoSEQ multiplex PCR; TCRdb keeps in-frame clones, though not all of them. The profile shows 190,000 or so clones, 90% to 95% of them singletons. Sequenced sample: blood. The source is a man younger than 35 in good health.

The chain's CDR3 is CASRRDRGVSGYTF. The DNA for the CDR3 is TGCGCCAGCAGGCGAGACAGGGGAGTCAGTGGCTACACCTTC. The chain recombines TRBV5-1 with TRBJ1-2; 8 bases are shared with TRBD1. CDR1 SGHRS and CDR2 YFSETQ come from the germline V gene. V lost 5 bases to trimming and J lost 7 bases; unmatched junction nucleotides: 10. This CDR3 is 14 amino acids long.

The chain carries TRBV5-5 and TRBJ1-2; 7 nucleotides line up with TRBD1. Germline loops: CDR1 SGHKS, CDR2 YYEKEE (reference sequence). CDR3 size: 14 residues. J lost 5 bases, V lost 0 bases, and 4 bases had no gene match. CDR3: CASSLAPGGYGYTF. CDR3 DNA: TGTGCCAGCAGCTTGGCCCCAGGGGGGTATGGCTACACCTTC.

V gene TRBV5-1 combines with J gene TRBJ2-1; the D gene is possibly TRBD2 (6 bases). V gave up 0 bases and J gave up 7 bases, with 20 bases separating them. Germline lookup yields CDR1 SGHRS and CDR2 YFSETQ. The CDR3 runs to 17 residues. CDR3 region: CASSLEGPRRGRNEQFF. CDR3 in DNA: TGCGCCAGCAGCTTGGAGGGGCCCCGGAGGGGCAGGAATGAGCAGTTCTTC. Supplemented by reference TRBV5-1 and TRBJ2-1, the full variable domain reads KAGVTQTPRYLIKTRGQQVTLSCSPISGHRSVSWYQQTPGQGLQFLFEYFSETQRNKGNFPGRFSGRQFSNSRSEMNVSTLELGDSALYLCASSLEGPRRGRNEQFFGPGTRLTVL.

The chain recombines TRBV7-8 with TRBJ1-1; no clear D gene. Germline V gives CDR1 SGHVS, CDR2 FQNEAQ. Trimming stripped 1 base from V and 0 bases from J, with 6 bases between. This CDR3 contains 14 residues. The CDR3 region has the DNA TGTGCCAGCAGCTTAGGTCCCCTGAACACTGAAGCTTTCTTT. Protein sequence: CASSLGPLNTEAFF.

The rearrangement uses TRBV3-1 (or the pseudogene TRBV3-2) and TRBJ1-3, with 9 bases that match TRBD1. This CDR3 comprises 14 residues. Trimming at V came to 4 bases and at J to 5 bases, leaving 3 bases not matched to a gene. The germline CDR1 and CDR2 sequences are LGHDT and YNNKEL (reference sequence). DNA for the CDR3: TGTGCCAGCAGCCTCGGGACAGGGAGAAACACCATATATTTT. This sequence encodes CASSLGTGRNTIYF.

The chain recombines TRBV9 with TRBJ2-1; the match to TRBD1 covers 7 bases. Per germline, CDR1 SGDLS and CDR2 YYNGEE. The CDR3 totals 15 residues. V shed 0 bases and J 1 base; nucleotides not matched to a gene: 1. In DNA, the CDR3 is TGTGCCAGCAGCGTAGAGGGGGCTTCCTACAATGAGCAGTTCTTC. Translation: CASSVEGASYNEQFF.

The V and J genes are TRBV28 and TRBJ2-1; 9 bases fit TRBD2. V was clipped by 7 bases and J by 9 bases; unmatched bases: 16. The CDR3 sequence is 16 residues long. The germline V gene has CDR1 MDHEN and CDR2 SYDVKM. CDR3 amino acids: CASIGKPGLATSEQFF. CDR3 bases: TGTGCCAGCATTGGTAAACCGGGACTAGCAACGAGTGAGCAGTTCTTC.